This T cell receptor (beta chain) is drawn from a study of cytomegalovirus exposure and HLA in healthy donors. Both 60 Vbeta primers and 13 Jbeta primers went into the PCR. How the authors handled the data: Counted up in a later analysis, unique TCR beta chains came to 65 million to 100 million, with around 9.9 million shared. Sequenced by immunoSEQ multiplex PCR; TCRdb stores in-frame clones only, minus some. The V and J calls and the clone size are those of that table, but D and trimming were determined from the DNA. The table shows about 110,000 clones, with less than 80% occurring only once. The study's findings and limits: Specific recognition of CMV antigens was confirmed in vitro for a few chains (all CMV-associated). In a later analysis, compared with equally common non-associated chains, HLA-associated beta chains were more expanded.

Points on this clone: Its cognate antigen is unknown.

This CDR3 contains 14 residues. V was pared by 2 bases and J by 6 bases, with 14 bases between. Looked up from germline, CDR1 is MNHNS and CDR2 is SASEGT. V gene TRBV6-1 combines with J gene TRBJ2-7; TRBD2 is a possible D gene (6 bases). This TCR was recovered from a man aged 25 to 45 in good health and CMV-seronegative. The sequenced sample consisted of PBMCs. The CDR3 spells CASSEWGQGGEQYF. The CDR3 DNA reads TGTGCCAGCAGTGAATGGGGTCAGGGAGGCGAGCAGTACTTC.